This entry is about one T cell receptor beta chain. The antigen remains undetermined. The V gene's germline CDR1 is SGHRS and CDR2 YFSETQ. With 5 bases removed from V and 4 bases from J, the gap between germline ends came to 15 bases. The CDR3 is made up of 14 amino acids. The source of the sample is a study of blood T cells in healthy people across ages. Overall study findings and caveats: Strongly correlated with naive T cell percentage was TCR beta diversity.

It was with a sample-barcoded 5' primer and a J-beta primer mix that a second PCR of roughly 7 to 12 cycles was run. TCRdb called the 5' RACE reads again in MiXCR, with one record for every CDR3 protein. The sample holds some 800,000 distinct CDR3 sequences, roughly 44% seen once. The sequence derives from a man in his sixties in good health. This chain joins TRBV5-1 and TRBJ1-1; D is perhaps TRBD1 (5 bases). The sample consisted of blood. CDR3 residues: CASRGRTLSTEAFF. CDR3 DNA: TGCGCCAGCAGGGGACGGACGTTGAGCACTGAAGCTTTCTTT.